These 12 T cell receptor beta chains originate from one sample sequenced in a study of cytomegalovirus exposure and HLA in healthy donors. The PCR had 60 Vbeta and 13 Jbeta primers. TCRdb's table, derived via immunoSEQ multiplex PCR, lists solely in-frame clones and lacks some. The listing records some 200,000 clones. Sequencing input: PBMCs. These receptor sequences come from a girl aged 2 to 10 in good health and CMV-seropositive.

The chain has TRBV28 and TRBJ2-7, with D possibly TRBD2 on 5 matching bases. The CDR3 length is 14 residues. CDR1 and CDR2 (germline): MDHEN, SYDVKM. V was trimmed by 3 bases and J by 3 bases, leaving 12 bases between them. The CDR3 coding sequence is TGTGCCAGCAGTTTCCTCAGTGGGAGCTACGAGCAGTACTTC. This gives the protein CASSFLSGSYEQYF.

In DNA, the CDR3 is TGTGCCAGCAGTTTCGGCGGGAGGCCTTACAATGAGCAGTTCTTC. Amino acid sequence: CASSFGGRPYNEQFF. The J gene is TRBJ2-1, the V gene TRBV27; 8 nucleotides match TRBD2. Germline CDR1 MNHEY, CDR2 SMNVEV (reference sequence). This CDR3 spans 15 amino acids. The J segment lost 4 bases and the V segment lost 3 bases, leaving 5 bases of the junction unmatched.

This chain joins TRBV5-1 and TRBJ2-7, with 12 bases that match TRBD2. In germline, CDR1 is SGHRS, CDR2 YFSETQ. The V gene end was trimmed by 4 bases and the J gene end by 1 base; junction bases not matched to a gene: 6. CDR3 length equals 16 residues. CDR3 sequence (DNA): TGCGCCAGCAGCATAGACGGACTAGCGGGGTCCTACGAGCAGTACTTC. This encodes CASSIDGLAGSYEQYF.

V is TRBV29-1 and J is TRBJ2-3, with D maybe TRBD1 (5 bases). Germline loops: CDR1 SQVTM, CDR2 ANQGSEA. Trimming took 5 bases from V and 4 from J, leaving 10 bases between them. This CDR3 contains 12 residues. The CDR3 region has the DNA TGCAGCGTTAGTTCAGGGCCAGATACGCAGTATTTT. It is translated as CSVSSGPDTQYF.

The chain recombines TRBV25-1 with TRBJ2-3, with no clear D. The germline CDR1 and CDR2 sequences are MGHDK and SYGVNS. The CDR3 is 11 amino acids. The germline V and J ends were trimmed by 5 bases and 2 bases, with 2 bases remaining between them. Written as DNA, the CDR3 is TGTGCCAGCAGTCACACAGATACGCAGTATTTT. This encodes CASSHTDTQYF.

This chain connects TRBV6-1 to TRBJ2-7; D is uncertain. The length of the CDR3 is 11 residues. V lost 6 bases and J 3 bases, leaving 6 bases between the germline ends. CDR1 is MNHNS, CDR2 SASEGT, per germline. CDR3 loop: CASRSVYEQYF. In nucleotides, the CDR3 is TGTGCCAGCAGAAGCGTCTACGAGCAGTACTTC.

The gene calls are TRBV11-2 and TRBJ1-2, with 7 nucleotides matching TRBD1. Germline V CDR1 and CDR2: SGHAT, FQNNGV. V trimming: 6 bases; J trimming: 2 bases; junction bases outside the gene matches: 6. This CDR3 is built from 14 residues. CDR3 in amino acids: CASREGARNYGYTF. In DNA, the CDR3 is TGTGCCAGCAGGGAGGGGGCGAGGAACTATGGCTACACCTTC.

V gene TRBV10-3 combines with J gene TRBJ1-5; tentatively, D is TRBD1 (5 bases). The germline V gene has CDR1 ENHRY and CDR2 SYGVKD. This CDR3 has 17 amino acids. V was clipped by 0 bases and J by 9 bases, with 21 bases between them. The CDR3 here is CAISESRGDSAGRPQHF. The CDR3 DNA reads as TGTGCCATCAGTGAGTCTCGAGGTGACAGCGCCGGGAGGCCCCAGCATTTT.

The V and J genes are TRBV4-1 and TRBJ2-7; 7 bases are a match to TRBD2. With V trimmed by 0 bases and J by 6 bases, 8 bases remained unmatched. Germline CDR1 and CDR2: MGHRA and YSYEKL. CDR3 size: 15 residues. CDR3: CASSQDGAGASEQYF. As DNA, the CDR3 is TGCGCCAGCAGCCAAGATGGGGCGGGAGCGAGCGAGCAGTACTTC.

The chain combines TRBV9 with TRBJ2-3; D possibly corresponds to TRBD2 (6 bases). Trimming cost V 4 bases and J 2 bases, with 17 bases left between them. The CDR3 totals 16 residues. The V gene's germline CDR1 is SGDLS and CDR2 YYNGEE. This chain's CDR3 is CASSSRTTSITDTQYF. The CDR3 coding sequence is TGTGCCAGCAGCTCCAGGACTACATCTATCACAGATACGCAGTATTTT.

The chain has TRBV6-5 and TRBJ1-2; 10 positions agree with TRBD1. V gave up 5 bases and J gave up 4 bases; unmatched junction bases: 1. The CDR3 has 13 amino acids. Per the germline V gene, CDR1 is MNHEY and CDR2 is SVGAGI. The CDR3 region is CASSRQGAYGYTF. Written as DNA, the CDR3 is TGTGCCAGCAGTCGACAGGGGGCCTATGGCTACACCTTC.

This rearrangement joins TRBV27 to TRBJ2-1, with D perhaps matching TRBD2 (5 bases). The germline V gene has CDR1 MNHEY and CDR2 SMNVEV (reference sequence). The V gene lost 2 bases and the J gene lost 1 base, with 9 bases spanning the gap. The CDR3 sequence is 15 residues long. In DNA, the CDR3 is TGTGCCAGCAGTTTACGCGGGCCATCCTACAATGAGCAGTTCTTC. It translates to CASSLRGPSYNEQFF.